One T cell receptor beta chain is described in this entry. Its antigen is still unknown. Sequencing used immunoSEQ multiplex PCR; TCRdb keeps in-frame clones, though not all of them. The table records about 2.3 million clones, 92% of them present only once. The data were taken from a study of shared clonotypes between healthy human individuals. General study points: Clonotype sharing among donors was expected to depend on sequencing depth.

The TCR sequence derives from a man between 18 and 35 years old in good health. Some clones in this sample may be carry-over from other donors' samples. The material sequenced was naive CD4+ T cells from PBMCs. Indicated subset: CD45RA+ positively selected.

The CDR3 DNA is TGTGCCAGCAGACCGGGAGCTACTGAAGAGACCCAGTACTTC. Translated: CASRPGATEETQYF. The chain carries TRBV2 and TRBJ2-5, with a tentative D call TRBD2 (6 bases). This CDR3 spans 14 amino acids. V was trimmed by 6 bases and J by 3 bases, leaving 14 bases between them. Germline V gene sequence: CDR1 SNHLY, CDR2 FYNNEI.